Listed below are T cell receptor beta chains from one sample, sequenced in a study of blood T cells in healthy people across ages. TCRdb reprocessed the 5' RACE reads via MiXCR and lists one record per CDR3 protein. The table shows about 780,000 distinct CDR3 sequences, with roughly 24% occurring only once. These same data were also listed under a study on T cells of mothers and their children.

The source material was blood. All receptors come from a boy aged 5-17 years in good health. Each CDR3 is given with its conserved first and last residue. The order of the fields is clone size, J gene, D gene, V gene, CDR3 DNA, CDR3 protein. The D gene is left open where the match is weak. Clone size, where shown, is once, few, many, or a class for clones that have expanded.

NA,TRBJ1-5,NA,TRBV18,TGTGCCAGCTCACCAGGGGGACTAAGCAATCAGCCCCAGCATTTT,CASSPGGLSNQPQHF
NA,TRBJ2-6,NA,TRBV21-1,TGTGCCAGCAGCAAAGCGCTTGGGACAGGTGGCCACCCTGGGGCCAACGTCCTGACTTTC,CASSKALGTGGHPGANVLTF
many,TRBJ2-5,NA,TRBV18,TGTGCCAGCTCACCTGCAGCCCAAGAGACCCAGTACTTC,CASSPAAQETQYF
NA,TRBJ2-1,NA,TRBV2,TGTGCCACCGCACGTGGGACCCCTGTGGATGAGCAGTTCTTC,CATARGTPVDEQFF
NA,TRBJ1-4,TRBD1,TRBV15,TGTGCCACCAGCAGAGATCTAGGGGACAGGGCCTATAATGAAAAACTGTTTTTT,CATSRDLGDRAYNEKLFF
many,TRBJ2-1,TRBD2,TRBV4-1,TGCGCCAGCAGCCAGGACCCGGGGCTAGCGGGGGGTCTCTCTTTCTTC,CASSQDPGLAGGLSFF
NA,TRBJ2-7,NA,TRBV5-1,TGCGCCAGCAGCTTGGGTGGTCAGGCCCTGAGCTCCTACGAGCAGTACTTC,CASSLGGQALSSYEQYF
NA,TRBJ2-1,TRBD2,TRBV5-1,TGCGCCAGCAGTCCTAGCGGGGGGCCACGTAGGAATGAGCAGTTCTTC,CASSPSGGPRRNEQFF
few,TRBJ1-2,TRBD1,TRBV28,TGTGCCAGCAGCTTGGACAGGGAAGCCTATGGCTACACCTTC,CASSLDREAYGYTF
NA,TRBJ1-2,NA,TRBV11-2,TGTGCCAGCAGCTCGCATCTGGGCAGGGTACCGTATGGCTACACCTTC,CASSSHLGRVPYGYTF
NA,TRBJ2-5,NA,TRBV20-1,TGCAGTGCCCCGGGACACCGACGAGAGACCCAGTACTTC,CSAPGHRRETQYF
once,TRBJ1-1,NA,TRBV27,TGTGCCAGCAGAGCGGGGTCAGTGACTGAAGCTTTCTTT,CASRAGSVTEAFF
NA,TRBJ1-2,NA,TRBV11-2,TGTGCCAGCAGCTTAAGCTACACTAACTATGGCTACACCTTC,CASSLSYTNYGYTF
NA,TRBJ2-2,NA,TRBV5-1,TGCGCCAGCAGCTCTTCGGAGACGAACACCGGGGAGCTGTTTTTT,CASSSSETNTGELFF